This entry lists 2 T cell receptor beta chains sequenced from one sample in a study of blood T cells in healthy people across ages. A second PCR of roughly 7 to 11 cycles used a sample-barcoded 5' primer and a J-beta primer mix. TCRdb ran MiXCR on the 5' RACE reads and lists one entry per CDR3 protein. This table has about 680,000 distinct CDR3 sequences, about 52% appearing once. The source material was blood. Receptors originate from a woman in her sixties or seventies in good health.

The chain is built from TRBV29-1 and TRBJ2-1, with D perhaps matching TRBD1 (7 bases). The assigned J gene may be wrong: the sequence end matches TRBJ2-7 better. CDR3 size: 14 residues. Germline CDR1 reads SQVTM; CDR2 reads ANQGSEA. Here the CDR3 reads CSVDQGGSYNEQYF. The CDR3 region has the DNA TGCAGCGTCGATCAGGGGGGCTCCTACAATGAGCAGTACTTC.

The V gene is TRBV12-3 or TRBV12-4, the J gene TRBJ2-1, with D hard to call. Deletions cut 5 bases from V and 0 bases from J, with 14 bases between. This CDR3 has 16 residues. The CDR3 region is CASSGFEPDSYNEQFF. DNA for the CDR3: TGTGCCAGCAGTGGGTTTGAGCCCGACTCCTACAATGAGCAGTTCTTC.